This passage covers 20 T cell receptor beta chains from one sample sequenced in a study of shared clonotypes between healthy human individuals. It was CD45RO-negative cells, positively selected for CCR7, that made up naive CD8 cells, with terminally differentiated effector memory CD45RA+ cells excluded. Sequencing used immunoSEQ multiplex PCR; TCRdb keeps in-frame clones, though not all of them. The table includes roughly 2.1 million clones, under 95% detected once. Specimen: naive CD8+ T cells from PBMCs. The receptors come from a man younger than 35 in good health. Some clones in this sample may be carry-over from other donors' samples.

The chain uses TRBV7-8 and TRBJ2-7; D is undetermined. Germline V CDR1 and CDR2: SGHVS, FQNEAQ. The CDR3 length is 14 residues. Trimming shortened V by 5 bases and J by 1 base, and 12 bases separated the two germline ends. CDR3 residues: CASSLQPGSYEQYF. CDR3 nucleotide sequence: TGTGCCAGCAGCCTCCAACCCGGTTCCTACGAGCAGTACTTC.

As DNA, the CDR3 is TGCGCCAGCAGCCTCACAGGGGACCGTCCTCGGACTTACAATGAGCAGTTCTTC. Encoded protein: CASSLTGDRPRTYNEQFF. The rearrangement joins TRBV5-1 to TRBJ2-1; 7 nucleotides match TRBD1. V gave up 4 bases and J gave up 4 bases; unmatched junction bases: 17. The length of the CDR3 is 18 residues. The germline CDR1 and CDR2 sequences are SGHRS and YFSETQ.

This chain joins TRBV20-1 and TRBJ2-1; D is uncertain. The CDR3 loop spans 11 amino acids. Looked up from germline, CDR1 is DFQATT and CDR2 is SNEGSKA (reference sequence). The ends were cut back, 3 bases at V and 7 bases at J, with 7 bases in the middle. The CDR3 sequence: CSASSVNEQFF. For the CDR3, the DNA is TGCAGTGCTAGTTCCGTAAATGAGCAGTTCTTC.

The chain employs TRBV2 and TRBJ2-4; D possibly matches TRBD1 or TRBD2 (5 bases each). This CDR3 has 13 amino acids. Germline V gene sequence: CDR1 SNHLY, CDR2 FYNNEI. This CDR3 reads CSHRPWDGIIQYF. CDR3 DNA: TGTTCACACCGCCCATGGGACGGGATTATTCAGTACTTC.

The CDR3 is CASSILLAGGGEQFF. The DNA of the CDR3 is TGTGCCAGTAGTATACTACTAGCGGGAGGGGGGGAGCAGTTCTTC. The rearrangement links TRBV19 to TRBJ2-1, with 13 bases identical to TRBD2. After removal of 2 bases from V and 10 bases from J, the junction contained 5 bases not matched to a gene. The CDR3 is 15 amino acids. The germline CDR1 and CDR2 sequences are LNHDA and SQIVND (reference sequence).

The chain joins TRBV7-9 to TRBJ2-7; 7 nucleotides agree with TRBD1. The germline gives CDR1 SEHNR, CDR2 FQNEAQ (reference sequence). The CDR3 contains 15 residues. The V gene end was trimmed by 3 bases and the J gene end by 3 bases; junction bases not matched to a gene: 8. The CDR3 sequence: CASSFRQGRNYEQYF. CDR3 sequence (DNA): TGTGCCAGCAGCTTCCGACAGGGCAGAAACTACGAGCAGTACTTC. The variable domain in full, completed from reference TRBV7-9 and TRBJ2-7, reads DTGVSQNPRHKITKRGQNVTFRCDPISEHNRLYWYRQTLGQGPEFLTYFQNEAQLEKSRLLSDRFSAERPKGSFSTLEIQRTEQGDSAMYLCASSFRQGRNYEQYFGPGTRLTVT.

The J gene is TRBJ1-2, the V gene TRBV2, with a possible D match to TRBD1 (5 bases). Trimming stripped 6 bases from V and 4 bases from J, with 12 bases between. Germline V gene data show CDR1 as SNHLY and CDR2 as FYNNEI. The CDR3 has 13 residues. The CDR3 DNA reads TGTGCCAGCAGAGTTGGGACGGGCTATGGCTACACCTTC. Its translation: CASRVGTGYGYTF.

This clone has only a few counts. V gene TRBV14 combines with J gene TRBJ2-7; 10 positions agree with TRBD1. CDR1 is SGHDN, CDR2 FVKESK, per germline. The CDR3 is 13 amino acids. Trimming at V came to 6 bases and at J to 3 bases, leaving 2 bases not matched to a gene. CDR3 sequence: CASRGTGDYEQYF. In nucleotides, the CDR3 is TGTGCCAGCAGGGGGACAGGGGACTACGAGCAGTACTTC.

The chain joins TRBV27 to TRBJ2-5; D gene uncertain. CDR1 MNHEY and CDR2 SMNVEV come from the germline V gene (reference sequence). The V end lost 0 bases, the J end lost 2 bases, and 7 bases lay between the germline ends. CDR3 size: 14 residues. CDR3 sequence reads: CASSLSTRQETQYF. Here the CDR3 DNA reads TGTGCCAGCAGTTTATCGACAAGACAAGAGACCCAGTACTTC.

The chain combines TRBV27 with TRBJ2-7, with 8 nucleotides matching TRBD2. The CDR3 loop spans 14 amino acids. Germline CDR1 reads MNHEY; CDR2 reads SMNVEV (reference sequence). The junction had 9 bases not matched to a gene; V was cut back by 6 bases and J by 5 bases. The chain's CDR3 is CASSARLASHEQYF. CDR3 in DNA: TGTGCCAGCAGCGCAAGACTAGCGTCACACGAGCAGTACTTC.

The chain uses TRBV6-5 and TRBJ2-2, with 10 bases fitting TRBD2. V was pared by 0 bases and J by 5 bases, with 3 bases of the junction left unmatched. The CDR3 consists of 16 residues. Per the germline V gene, CDR1 is MNHEY and CDR2 is SVGAGI. CDR3 region: CASSYSPSGSTGELFF. The CDR3, as DNA: TGTGCCAGCAGTTACTCGCCTAGCGGGAGTACCGGGGAGCTGTTTTTT.

CDR3 residues: CASSFGLSGANVLTF. CDR3 bases: TGTGCCAGCAGTTTTGGGCTATCTGGGGCCAACGTCCTGACTTTC. This chain joins TRBV27 and TRBJ2-6; D uncertain. The CDR3 loop spans 15 amino acids. Germline assignment: CDR1 MNHEY and CDR2 SMNVEV (reference sequence). Deletions cut 3 bases from V and 1 base from J, with 7 bases between.

The V call is TRBV13, the J call TRBJ2-3; D is perhaps TRBD1 (6 bases). Per the germline V gene, CDR1 is PRHDT and CDR2 is FYEKMQ (reference sequence). V was clipped by 0 bases and J by 2 bases, with 9 bases between them. The CDR3 runs to 15 residues. The CDR3 spells CASSLGQGFTDTQYF. The CDR3, as DNA: TGTGCCAGCAGCTTAGGACAGGGTTTCACAGATACGCAGTATTTT.

The chain has TRBV7-6 and TRBJ1-1; D is possibly TRBD1 (5 bases). This CDR3 region has 12 residues. From germline, CDR1 is SGHVS and CDR2 FNYEAQ. V lost 5 bases and J lost 5, with 9 bases in between. The CDR3 sequence: CASSIRGTEAFF. The DNA for the CDR3 is TGTGCCAGCAGCATAAGGGGAACTGAAGCTTTCTTT.

The chain carries TRBV16 and TRBJ1-1; 9 bases are shared with TRBD1. CDR3 size: 15 residues. The V gene's germline CDR1 is KGHSY and CDR2 FQNENV. With 7 bases clipped from V and 4 bases from J, the junction kept 10 bases outside the gene matches. CDR3 in DNA: TGTGCCAGCAACCACCCTGGGACAGGGACCACTGAAGCTTTCTTT. It specifies CASNHPGTGTTEAFF. The full variable domain, in which reference TRBV16 and TRBJ1-1 provide the parts outside the CDR3, is GEEVAQTPKHLVRGEGQKAKLYCAPIKGHSYVFWYQQVLKNEFKFLISFQNENVFDETGMPKERFSAKCLPNSPCSLEIQATKLEDSAVYFCASNHPGTGTTEAFFGQGTRLTVV.

This chain uses TRBV10-1 with TRBJ2-3; 9 positions agree with TRBD1. The CDR3 length is 15 residues. The V segment lost 6 bases and the J segment 0 bases; nucleotides outside the gene matches: 4. CDR1 is WNHNN and CDR2 is SYGVQD in the germline V gene (reference sequence). The CDR3 bases are TGCGCCAGCAGCCCCGGGACAGGGAGCACAGATACGCAGTATTTT. Its protein product is CASSPGTGSTDTQYF.

This rearrangement joins TRBV27 to TRBJ1-2; D is undetermined. CDR1 MNHEY and CDR2 SMNVEV come from the germline V gene (reference sequence). Trimming removed 3 bases from V and 1 base from J, with 9 bases in between. This CDR3 region has 14 residues. CDR3 loop: CASSFGRINYGYTF. The CDR3 DNA reads as TGTGCCAGCAGTTTTGGACGGATTAACTATGGCTACACCTTC.

A single count supports this clone. The rearrangement links TRBV6-6 to TRBJ2-5; either TRBD1 or TRBD2 may fit D (5 bases each). From germline, CDR1 is MNHNY and CDR2 SVGAGI (reference sequence). This CDR3 comprises 15 residues. Trimming left V 7 bases short and J 3 bases short, with 18 bases between. The CDR3 protein is CASTHSGTQKETQYF. DNA of the CDR3: TGTGCCAGCACTCACTCCGGGACGCAAAAAGAGACCCAGTACTTC.

V gene TRBV27 combines with J gene TRBJ1-4, with 7 positions matching TRBD1. Germline V CDR1 and CDR2: MNHEY, SMNVEV (reference sequence). Losses at the gene ends were 5 bases for V and 8 bases for J; bases not matched to a gene: 11. The CDR3 totals 15 residues. CDR3 coding DNA: TGTGCCAGCAGTCTACGTCCGGGACAGAGGGAAAAACTGTTTTTT. Translation: CASSLRPGQREKLFF.

This rearrangement joins TRBV5-1 to TRBJ2-1, with 8 bases fitting TRBD1. The germline V gene has CDR1 SGHRS and CDR2 YFSETQ. The CDR3 extends over 14 amino acids. Trimming at V came to 0 bases and at J to 7 bases, leaving 3 bases not matched to a gene. The CDR3 DNA reads as TGCGCCAGCAGCTTGGGGACAGGGATTAATGAGCAGTTCTTC. Its protein product is CASSLGTGINEQFF.